This T cell receptor beta chain is drawn from a study of T-cell reconstitution after alpha-beta-depleted transplantation in children. Findings and caveats of the study: Alpha-beta T cells present about two months after transplant were reported to originate from several hundred expanded graft clones. Once a year had passed after transplant, T-cell counts and diversity came mostly from newly produced T cells. There were some patients whose high TCRbeta diversity at day 60 came from surviving recipient T cells and thymic progenitors.

The authors prepared the TCRbeta library with unique molecular identifiers. TCRdb analysed the PCR reads with MiXCR anew, one entry per CDR3 protein. The table has about 980,000 distinct CDR3 sequences, roughly 29% seen once. This clonotype showed up many times. Its target is unknown. The germline V gene has CDR1 SGDLS and CDR2 YYNGEE. The length of the CDR3 is 15 residues. Deletions cut 0 bases from V and 0 bases from J, with 8 bases between. The chain couples TRBV9 to TRBJ2-3; D not resolved. The starting material was PBMCs, mostly from graft donor cells, obtained 360 days after TCRalphabeta/CD19-depleted stem cell transplant. The sequence came from a boy younger than two who had a stem cell transplant for SCID, so the T cells may come from the graft donor. CDR3 DNA: TGTGCCAGCAGCGTAGGCTTCACTAGCACAGATACGCAGTATTTT. Translation: CASSVGFTSTDTQYF.